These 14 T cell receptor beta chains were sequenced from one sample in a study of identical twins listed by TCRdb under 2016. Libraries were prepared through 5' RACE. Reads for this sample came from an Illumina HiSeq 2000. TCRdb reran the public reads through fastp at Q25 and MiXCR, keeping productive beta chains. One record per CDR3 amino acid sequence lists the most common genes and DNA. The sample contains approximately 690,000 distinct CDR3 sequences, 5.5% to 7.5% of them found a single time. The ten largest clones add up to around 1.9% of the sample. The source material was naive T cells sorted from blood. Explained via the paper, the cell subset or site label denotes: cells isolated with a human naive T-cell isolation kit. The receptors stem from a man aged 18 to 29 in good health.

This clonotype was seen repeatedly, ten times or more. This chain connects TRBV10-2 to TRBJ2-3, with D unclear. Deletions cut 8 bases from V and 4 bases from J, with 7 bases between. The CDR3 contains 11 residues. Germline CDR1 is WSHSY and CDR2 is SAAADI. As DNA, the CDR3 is TGCGCCAGCCTGAGAGCAGATACGCAGTATTTT. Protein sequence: CASLRADTQYF.

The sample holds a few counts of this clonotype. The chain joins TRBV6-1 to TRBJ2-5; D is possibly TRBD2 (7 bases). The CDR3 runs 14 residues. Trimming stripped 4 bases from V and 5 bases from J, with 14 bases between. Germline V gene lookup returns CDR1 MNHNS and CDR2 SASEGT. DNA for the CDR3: TGTGCCAGCAGTGTGGTGCGGGGGCATGAGACCCAGTACTTC. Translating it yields CASSVVRGHETQYF.

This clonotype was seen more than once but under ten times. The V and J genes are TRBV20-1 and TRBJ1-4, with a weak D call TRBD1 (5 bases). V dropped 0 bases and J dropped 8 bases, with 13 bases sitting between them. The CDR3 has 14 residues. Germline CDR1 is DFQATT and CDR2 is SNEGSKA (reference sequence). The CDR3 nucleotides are TGCAGTGCTAGAGAGGGGCCCTTGGGAGAAAAACTGTTTTTT. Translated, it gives CSAREGPLGEKLFF.

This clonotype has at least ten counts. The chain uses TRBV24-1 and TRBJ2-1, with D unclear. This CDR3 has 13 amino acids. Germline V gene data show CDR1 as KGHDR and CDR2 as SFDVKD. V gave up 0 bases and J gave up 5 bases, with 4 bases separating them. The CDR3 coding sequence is TGTGCCACCAGTGATTTGAGTGACAATGAGCAGTTCTTC. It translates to CATSDLSDNEQFF.

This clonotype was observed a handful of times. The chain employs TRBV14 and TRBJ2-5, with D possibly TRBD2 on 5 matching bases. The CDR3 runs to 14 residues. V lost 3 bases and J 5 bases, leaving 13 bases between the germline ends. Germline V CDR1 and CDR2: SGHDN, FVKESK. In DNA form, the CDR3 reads TGTGCCAGCAGCCACTGGACTGCGTTCGAGACCCAGTACTTC. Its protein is CASSHWTAFETQYF.

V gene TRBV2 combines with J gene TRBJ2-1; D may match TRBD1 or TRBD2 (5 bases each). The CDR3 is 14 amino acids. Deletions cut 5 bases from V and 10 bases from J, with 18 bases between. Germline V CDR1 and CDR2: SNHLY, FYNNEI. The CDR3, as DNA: TGTGCCAGCAGTCCACTGATCCCTGGGGACGAGCAGTTCTTC. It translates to CASSPLIPGDEQFF.

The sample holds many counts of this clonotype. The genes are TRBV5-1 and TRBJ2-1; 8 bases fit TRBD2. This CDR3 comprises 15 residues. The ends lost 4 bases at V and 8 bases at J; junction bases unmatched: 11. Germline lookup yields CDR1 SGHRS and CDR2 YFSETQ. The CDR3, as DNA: TGCGCCAGCAGCGAAAGAGCGGGAGTTGGGTATGAGCAGTTCTTC. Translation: CASSERAGVGYEQFF.

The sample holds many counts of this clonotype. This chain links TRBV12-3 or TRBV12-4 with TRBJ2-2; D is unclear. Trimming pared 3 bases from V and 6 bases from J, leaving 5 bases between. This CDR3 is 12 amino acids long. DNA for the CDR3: TGTGCCAGCAGTTTTCGCGCCGGGGAGCTGTTTTTT. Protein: CASSFRAGELFF.

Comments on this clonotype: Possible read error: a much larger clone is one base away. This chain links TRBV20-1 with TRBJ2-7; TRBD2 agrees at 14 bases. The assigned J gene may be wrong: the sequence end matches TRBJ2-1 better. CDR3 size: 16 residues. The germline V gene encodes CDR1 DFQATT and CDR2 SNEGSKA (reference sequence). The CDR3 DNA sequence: TGCAGTGCTAGATCACCGACTAGCGGGAGGGCCTACGAGCAGTTCTTC. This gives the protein CSARSPTSGRAYEQFF.

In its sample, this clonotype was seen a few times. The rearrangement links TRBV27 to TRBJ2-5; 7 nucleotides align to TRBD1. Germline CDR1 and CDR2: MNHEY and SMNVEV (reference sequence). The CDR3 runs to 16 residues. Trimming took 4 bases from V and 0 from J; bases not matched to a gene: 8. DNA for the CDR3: TGTGCCAGCAGTTCCGGGACAGTCCCACACCAAGAGACCCAGTACTTC. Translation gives CASSSGTVPHQETQYF.

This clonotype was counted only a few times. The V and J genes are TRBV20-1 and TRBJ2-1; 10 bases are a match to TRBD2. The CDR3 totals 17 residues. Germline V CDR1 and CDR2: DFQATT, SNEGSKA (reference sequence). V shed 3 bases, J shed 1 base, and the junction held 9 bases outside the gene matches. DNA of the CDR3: TGCAGTGCTAGCGGGCTAGCGGGAGTAAGTTCCTACAATGAGCAGTTCTTC. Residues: CSASGLAGVSSYNEQFF.

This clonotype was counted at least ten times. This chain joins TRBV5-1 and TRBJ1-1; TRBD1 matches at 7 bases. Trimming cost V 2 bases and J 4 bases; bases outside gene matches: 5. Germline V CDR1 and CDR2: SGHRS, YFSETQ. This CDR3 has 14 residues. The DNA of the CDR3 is TGCGCCAGCAGCTTAGATCCAGGGGGCACTGAAGCTTTCTTT. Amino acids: CASSLDPGGTEAFF.

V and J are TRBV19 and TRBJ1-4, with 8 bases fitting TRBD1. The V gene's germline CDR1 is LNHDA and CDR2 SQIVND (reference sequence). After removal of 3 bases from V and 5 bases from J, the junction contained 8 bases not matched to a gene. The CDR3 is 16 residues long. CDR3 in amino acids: CASSIQRTGKNEKLFF. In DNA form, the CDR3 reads TGTGCCAGTAGTATCCAACGGACAGGGAAGAATGAAAAACTGTTTTTT.

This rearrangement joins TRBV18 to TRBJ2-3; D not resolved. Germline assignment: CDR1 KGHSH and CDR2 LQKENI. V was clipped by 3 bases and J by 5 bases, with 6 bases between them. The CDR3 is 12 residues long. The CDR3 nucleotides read TGTGCCAGCTCACCGGCCAAAGATACGCAGTATTTT. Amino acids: CASSPAKDTQYF.